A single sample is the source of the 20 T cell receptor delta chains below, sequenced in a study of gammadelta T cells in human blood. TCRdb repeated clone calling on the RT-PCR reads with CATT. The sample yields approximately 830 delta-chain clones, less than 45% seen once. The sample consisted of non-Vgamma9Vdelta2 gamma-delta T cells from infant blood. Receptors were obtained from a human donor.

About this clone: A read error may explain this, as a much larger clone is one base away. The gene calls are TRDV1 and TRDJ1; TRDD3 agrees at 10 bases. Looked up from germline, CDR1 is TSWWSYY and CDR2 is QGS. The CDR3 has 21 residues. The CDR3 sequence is CALGEGSAGGYALGNTDNLIF. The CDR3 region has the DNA TGTGCTCTTGGGGAAGGATCAGCGGGGGGATACGCTCTTGGAAACACCGATAACCTCATCTTT.

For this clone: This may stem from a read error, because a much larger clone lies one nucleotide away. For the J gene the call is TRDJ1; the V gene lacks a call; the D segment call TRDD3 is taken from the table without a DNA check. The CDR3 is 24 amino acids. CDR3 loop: CAIGERYLLSPRGGGPWYTDKLIF. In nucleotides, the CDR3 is TGTGCTATTGGGGAGCGATACTTACTTTCCCCCCGTGGAGGGGGCCCTTGGTACACCGATAAACTCATCTTT.

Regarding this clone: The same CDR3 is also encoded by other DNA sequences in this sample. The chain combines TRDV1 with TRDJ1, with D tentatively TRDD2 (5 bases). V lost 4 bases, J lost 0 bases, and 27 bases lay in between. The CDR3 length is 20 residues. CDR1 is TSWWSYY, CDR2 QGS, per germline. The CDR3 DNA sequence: TGTGCTCTTGGGGTGAAAGGTTGGCCTACACCCTCGACGTACACCGATAAACTCATCTTT. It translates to CALGVKGWPTPSTYTDKLIF.

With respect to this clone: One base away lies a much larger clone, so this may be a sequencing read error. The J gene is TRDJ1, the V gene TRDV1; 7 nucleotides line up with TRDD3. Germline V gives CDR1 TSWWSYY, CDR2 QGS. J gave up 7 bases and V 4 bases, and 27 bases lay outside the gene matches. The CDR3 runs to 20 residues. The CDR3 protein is CALGGSYSAAFGDKGGKLIF. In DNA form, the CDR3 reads TGTGCTCTTGGGGGGTCTTACTCTGCTGCCTTCGGGGATAAAGGGGGTAAACTCATCTTT.

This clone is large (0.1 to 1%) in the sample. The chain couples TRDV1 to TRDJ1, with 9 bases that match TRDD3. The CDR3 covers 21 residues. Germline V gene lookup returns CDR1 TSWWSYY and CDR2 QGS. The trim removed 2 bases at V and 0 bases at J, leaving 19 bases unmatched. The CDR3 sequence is CALGERAFLVLGEVYTDKLIF. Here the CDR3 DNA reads TGTGCTCTTGGGGAAAGGGCCTTCCTCGTACTGGGGGAGGTCTACACCGATAAACTCATCTTT.

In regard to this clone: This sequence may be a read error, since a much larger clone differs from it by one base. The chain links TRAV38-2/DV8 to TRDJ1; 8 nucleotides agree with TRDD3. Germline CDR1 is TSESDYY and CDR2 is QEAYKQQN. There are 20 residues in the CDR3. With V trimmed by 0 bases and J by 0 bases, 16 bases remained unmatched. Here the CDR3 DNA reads TGTGCTTATAGGAGCGCGGGGATCAAGTCGTCCTGGGGGAACACCGATAAACTCATCTTT. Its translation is CAYRSAGIKSSWGNTDKLIF.

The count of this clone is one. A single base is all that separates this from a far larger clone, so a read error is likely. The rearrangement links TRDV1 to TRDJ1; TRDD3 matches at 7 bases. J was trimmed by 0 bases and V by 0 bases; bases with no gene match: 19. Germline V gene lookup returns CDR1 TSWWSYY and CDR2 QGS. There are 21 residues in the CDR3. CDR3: CALGELGLRVVDTPYTDKLIF. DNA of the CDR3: TGTGCTCTTGGGGAACTCGGGCTACGGGTGGTGGATACGCCGTACACCGATAAACTCATCTTT.

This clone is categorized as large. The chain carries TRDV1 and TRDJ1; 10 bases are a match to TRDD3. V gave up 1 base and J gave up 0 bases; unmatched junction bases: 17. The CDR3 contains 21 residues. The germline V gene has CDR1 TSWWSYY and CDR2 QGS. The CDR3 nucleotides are TGTGCTCTTGGGGAACGTTCTGCCCAAAACTGGGGGATGAACTACACCGATAAACTCATCTTT. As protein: CALGERSAQNWGMNYTDKLIF.

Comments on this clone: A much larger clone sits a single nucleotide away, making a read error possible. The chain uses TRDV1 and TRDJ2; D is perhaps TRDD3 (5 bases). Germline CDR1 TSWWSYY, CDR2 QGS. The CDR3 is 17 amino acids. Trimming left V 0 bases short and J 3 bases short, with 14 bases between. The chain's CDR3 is CALGELIAGILTAQLFF. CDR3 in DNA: TGTGCTCTTGGGGAACTAATCGCCGGGATTCTGACAGCACAACTCTTCTTT.

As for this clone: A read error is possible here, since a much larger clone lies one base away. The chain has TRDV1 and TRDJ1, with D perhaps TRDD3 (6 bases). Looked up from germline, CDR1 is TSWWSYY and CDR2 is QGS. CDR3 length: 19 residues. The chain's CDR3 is CSLGVTSLVLGTDTDKLIF. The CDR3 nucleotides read TGTTCTCTTGGGGTAACTTCCCTAGTACTGGGCACCGACACCGATAAACTCATCTTT.

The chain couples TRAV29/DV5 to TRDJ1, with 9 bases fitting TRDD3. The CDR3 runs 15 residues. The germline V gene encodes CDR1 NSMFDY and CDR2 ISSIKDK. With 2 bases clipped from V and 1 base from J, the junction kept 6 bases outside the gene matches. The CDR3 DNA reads TGTGCAGCAAGTCGTACTGGGGGACCCACCGATAAACTCATCTTT. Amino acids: CAASRTGGPTDKLIF.

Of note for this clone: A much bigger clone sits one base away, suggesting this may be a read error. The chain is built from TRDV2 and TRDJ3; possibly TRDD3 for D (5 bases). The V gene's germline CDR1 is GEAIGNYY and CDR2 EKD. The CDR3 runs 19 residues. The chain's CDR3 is CAGDTVDGESSWDTRQMFF. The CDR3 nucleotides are TGTGCCGGTGACACCGTCGATGGGGAGAGCTCCTGGGACACCCGACAGATGTTTTTC.

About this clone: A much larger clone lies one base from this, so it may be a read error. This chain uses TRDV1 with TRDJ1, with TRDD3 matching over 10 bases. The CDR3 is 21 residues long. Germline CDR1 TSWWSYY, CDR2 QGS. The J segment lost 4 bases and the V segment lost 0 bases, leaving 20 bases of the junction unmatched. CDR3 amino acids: CALGELGLLLGGYASGDKLIF. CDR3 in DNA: TGTGCTCTTGGGGAACTAGGCTTATTACTGGGGGGATACGCGAGTGGCGATAAACTCATCTTT.

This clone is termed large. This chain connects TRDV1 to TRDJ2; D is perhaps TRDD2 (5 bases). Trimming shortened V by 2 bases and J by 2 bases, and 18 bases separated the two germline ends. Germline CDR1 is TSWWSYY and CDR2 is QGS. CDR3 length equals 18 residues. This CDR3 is CALGEDGPSAYLTAQLFF. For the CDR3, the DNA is TGTGCTCTTGGGGAAGATGGCCCGTCCGCCTACTTGACAGCACAACTCTTCTTT.

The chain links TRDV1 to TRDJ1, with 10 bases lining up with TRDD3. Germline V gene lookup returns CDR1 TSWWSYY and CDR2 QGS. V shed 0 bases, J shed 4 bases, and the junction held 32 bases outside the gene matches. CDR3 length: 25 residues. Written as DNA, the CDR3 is TGTGCTCTTGGGGAACTTCCTACTAGGCGTAGGACCGCAACTGGGGGGATACGCTGGGACGATAAACTCATCTTT. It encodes CALGELPTRRRTATGGIRWDDKLIF.

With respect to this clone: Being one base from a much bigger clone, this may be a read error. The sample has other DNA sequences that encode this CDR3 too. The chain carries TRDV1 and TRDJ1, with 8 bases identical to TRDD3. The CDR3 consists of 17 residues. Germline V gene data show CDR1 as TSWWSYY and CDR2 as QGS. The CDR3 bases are TGTGCGCTCCCCTATACGAGTGGGGGATCCCTAACCGATAAACTCATCTTT. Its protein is CALPYTSGGSLTDKLIF.

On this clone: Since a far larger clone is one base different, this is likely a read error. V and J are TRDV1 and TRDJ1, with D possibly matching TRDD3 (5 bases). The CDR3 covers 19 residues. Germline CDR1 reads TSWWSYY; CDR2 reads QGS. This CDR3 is CALGELVPRLLVYTYKLIF. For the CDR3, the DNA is TGTGCTCTTGGGGAACTGGTGCCCCGTTTACTGGTGTACACCTATAAACTCATCTTT.

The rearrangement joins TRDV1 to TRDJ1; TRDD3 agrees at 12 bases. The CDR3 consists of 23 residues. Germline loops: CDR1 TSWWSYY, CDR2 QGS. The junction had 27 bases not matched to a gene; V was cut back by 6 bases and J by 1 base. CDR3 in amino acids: CALGRTPHLQYWGIPRGTDKLIF. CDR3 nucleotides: TGTGCTCTTGGCCGCACCCCCCACCTACAGTACTGGGGGATACCTCGGGGCACCGATAAACTCATCTTT.

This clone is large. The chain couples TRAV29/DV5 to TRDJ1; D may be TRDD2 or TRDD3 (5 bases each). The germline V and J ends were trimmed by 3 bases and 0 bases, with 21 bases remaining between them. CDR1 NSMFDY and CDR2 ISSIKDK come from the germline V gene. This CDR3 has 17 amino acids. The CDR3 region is CAAMSWDSPSYTDKLIF. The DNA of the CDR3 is TGTGCAGCAATGTCGTGGGATTCACCTTCGTACACCGATAAACTCATCTTT.

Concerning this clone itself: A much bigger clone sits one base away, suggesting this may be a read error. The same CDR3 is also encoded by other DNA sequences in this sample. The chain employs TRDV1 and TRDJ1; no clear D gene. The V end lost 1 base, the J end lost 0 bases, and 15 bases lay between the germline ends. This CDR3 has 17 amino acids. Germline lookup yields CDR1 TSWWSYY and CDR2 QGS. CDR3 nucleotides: TGTGCTCTTGGGGAACATATGGGTGACCTGTACACCGATAAACTCATCTTT. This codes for CALGEHMGDLYTDKLIF.